This entry describes one T cell receptor beta chain. This record belongs to a study of identical twins. The CDR3 contains 15 residues. Trimming removed 4 bases from V and 8 bases from J; junction bases left unmatched: 10. Germline CDR1 SEHNR, CDR2 FQNEAQ (reference sequence). Via MiXCR, TCRdb re-called the 5' RACE reads, giving one row per CDR3 protein. The table includes fewer than 900,000 distinct CDR3 sequences, 18% detected once. This same sample was also part of a study on T cells expressing NK-cell markers.

This sequence was found in a woman younger than 30 in good health. The specimen was PBMCs. This rearrangement joins TRBV7-9 to TRBJ1-4, with TRBD1 identical over 7 bases. The CDR3 DNA is TGTGCCAGCAGCTCAACCGACAGGGTTGGCGAAAAACTGTTTTTT. Protein: CASSSTDRVGEKLFF.